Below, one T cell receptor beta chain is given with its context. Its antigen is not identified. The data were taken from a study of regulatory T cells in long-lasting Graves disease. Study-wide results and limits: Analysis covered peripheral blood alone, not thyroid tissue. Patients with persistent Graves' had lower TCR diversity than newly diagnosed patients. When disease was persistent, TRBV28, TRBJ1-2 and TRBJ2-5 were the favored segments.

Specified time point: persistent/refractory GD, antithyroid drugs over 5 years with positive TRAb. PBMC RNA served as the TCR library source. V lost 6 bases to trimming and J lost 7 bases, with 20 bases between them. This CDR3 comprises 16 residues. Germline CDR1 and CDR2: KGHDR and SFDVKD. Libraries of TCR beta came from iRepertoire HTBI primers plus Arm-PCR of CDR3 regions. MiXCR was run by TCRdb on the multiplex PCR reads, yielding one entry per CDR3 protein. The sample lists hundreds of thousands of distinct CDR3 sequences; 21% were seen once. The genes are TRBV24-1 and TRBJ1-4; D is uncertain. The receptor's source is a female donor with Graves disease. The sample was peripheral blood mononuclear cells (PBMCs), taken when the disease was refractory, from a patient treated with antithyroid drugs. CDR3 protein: CATSYHADGPFEKLFF. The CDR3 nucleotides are TGTGCCACCAGTTACCACGCCGACGGCCCATTTGAAAAACTGTTTTTT.